The 30 T cell receptor beta chains presented below share a single source sample, sequenced in a study of cytomegalovirus exposure and HLA in healthy donors. A multiplex PCR was run with 60 Vbeta primers and 13 Jbeta primers. Some clones are missing from TCRdb's copy, which holds only in-frame ones; the method was immunoSEQ multiplex PCR. The table records under 100,000 clones, roughly 76% of them present only once. Input material: PBMCs. The receptors come from a human donor in good health.

A word on this clone: The junction does not match germline at one end; this may be a read error. Different DNA sequences within this sample yield the same CDR3. The V and J genes are TRBV5-1 and TRBJ1-1; tentative D call: TRBD1 (5 bases). The CDR3 is 13 amino acids. Germline CDR1 reads SGHRS; CDR2 reads YFSETQ. This CDR3 is CASSAGGNTEAFF. In nucleotides, the CDR3 is TGCGCCAGCAGCGCGGGGGGGAACACTGAGGCTTTCTTT. Looking up the rest from reference TRBV5-1 and TRBJ1-1 gives the full variable domain: KAGVTQTPRYLIKTRGQQVTLSCSPISGHRSVSWYQQTPGQGLQFLFEYFSETQRNKGNFPGRFSGRQFSNSRSEMNVSTLELGDSALYLCASSAGGNTEAFFGQGTRLTVV.

The V call is TRBV6-5, the J call TRBJ2-2; tentative D call: TRBD1 (6 bases). Trimming took 6 bases from V and 7 from J, leaving 15 bases between them. The CDR3 runs to 14 residues. Germline V lookup: CDR1 MNHEY, CDR2 SVGAGI. The CDR3 DNA reads TGTGCCAGCAGGCCACAGGGATTGGGCGGGGAGCTGTTTTTT. Amino acids: CASRPQGLGGELFF.

The chain couples TRBV9 to TRBJ1-1; D gene ambiguous. Deletions cut 0 bases from V and 2 bases from J, with 8 bases between. Per the germline V gene, CDR1 is SGDLS and CDR2 is YYNGEE. There are 14 residues in the CDR3. This chain's CDR3 is CASSVDSENTEAFF. The CDR3, as DNA: TGTGCCAGCAGCGTAGATTCAGAAAACACTGAAGCTTTCTTT.

This clone was seen at least ten times. V is TRBV7-9 and J is TRBJ1-4; no firm D call. The germline gives CDR1 SEHNR, CDR2 FQNEAQ (reference sequence). The CDR3 loop spans 16 amino acids. V lost 4 bases, J lost 0 bases, and 12 bases lay in between. For the CDR3, the DNA is TGTGCCAGCAGCTCGTTCGAGGGTGCAACTAATGAAAAACTGTTTTTT. Amino acids: CASSSFEGATNEKLFF.

The J gene is TRBJ2-2, the V gene TRBV2, with TRBD1 identical over 9 bases. The CDR3 consists of 16 residues. Germline V gene data show CDR1 as SNHLY and CDR2 as FYNNEI. The V and J ends lost 2 bases and 5 bases, in that order; junction bases with no gene match: 6. The CDR3 is CASSELGQGFTGELFF. The CDR3 bases are TGTGCCAGCAGTGAATTGGGACAGGGATTTACCGGGGAGCTGTTTTTT.

V and J are TRBV9 and TRBJ2-2; 8 bases are shared with TRBD1. V trimming: 2 bases; J trimming: 5 bases; junction bases outside the gene matches: 5. This CDR3 is 15 amino acids long. CDR1 SGDLS and CDR2 YYNGEE come from the germline V gene. CDR3 residues: CASSVDRGLTGELFF. The CDR3 DNA reads as TGTGCCAGCAGCGTCGACAGGGGATTGACCGGGGAGCTGTTTTTT. The full variable domain, in which reference TRBV9 and TRBJ2-2 provide the parts outside the CDR3, is DSGVTQTPKHLITATGQRVTLRCSPRSGDLSVYWYQQSLDQGLQFLIQYYNGEERAKGNILERFSAQQFPDLHSELNLSSLELGDSALYFCASSVDRGLTGELFFGEGSRLTVL.

The chain uses TRBV4-2 and TRBJ2-4; 9 nucleotides agree with TRBD2. Germline-derived CDR1 and CDR2 are LGHNA and YNFKEQ. Trimming removed 1 base from V and 1 base from J; junction bases left unmatched: 2. There are 16 residues in the CDR3. CDR3 amino acids: CASSQASGGAKNIQYF. CDR3 DNA: TGTGCCAGCAGCCAAGCCAGCGGGGGGGCCAAAAACATTCAGTACTTC.

This chain connects TRBV19 to TRBJ1-1; TRBD1 aligns across 10 bases. V trimming: 4 bases; J trimming: 2 bases; junction bases outside the gene matches: 10. The CDR3 has 17 residues. Germline CDR1 and CDR2: LNHDA and SQIVND (reference sequence). This chain's CDR3 is CASSTSGTGVFNTEAFF. The DNA of the CDR3 is TGTGCCAGTAGTACATCCGGGACAGGGGTGTTTAACACTGAAGCTTTCTTT.

The chain uses TRBV10-2 and TRBJ2-7; D gene unclear. This CDR3 contains 13 residues. Germline loops: CDR1 WSHSY, CDR2 SAAADI. Trimming pared 4 bases from V and 4 bases from J, leaving 11 bases between. The chain's CDR3 is CASSGSIRYEQYF. The CDR3 DNA is TGCGCCAGCAGTGGTTCGATCAGGTACGAGCAGTACTTC.

The genes are TRBV5-1 and TRBJ2-7; possible D gene TRBD2, 5 bases. The CDR3 contains 14 residues. V shed 1 base and J shed 4 bases, with 12 bases lying between them. The germline gives CDR1 SGHRS, CDR2 YFSETQ. The CDR3 nucleotides read TGCGCCAGCAGCTTGCGGGATCCTAGGTACGAGCAGTACTTC. Translated: CASSLRDPRYEQYF.

The chain carries TRBV11-2 and TRBJ1-4; D ambiguous. Germline V CDR1 and CDR2: SGHAT, FQNNGV. The CDR3 contains 15 residues. V gave up 2 bases and J gave up 2 bases, with 9 bases separating them. The CDR3 nucleotides read TGTGCCAGCAGCTTAACCAGAATGACTAATGAAAAACTGTTTTTT. Encoded protein: CASSLTRMTNEKLFF. Full variable domain (rest looked up from reference TRBV11-2 and TRBJ1-4): EAGVAQSPRYKIIEKRQSVAFWCNPISGHATLYWYQQILGQGPKLLIQFQNNGVVDDSQLPKDRFSAERLKGVDSTLKIQPAKLEDSAVYLCASSLTRMTNEKLFFGSGTQLSVL.

A note on this clone: Sequence at one end of the junction differs from germline and may be a read error. This sequence joins TRBV7-9 and TRBJ2-2; D not resolved. The CDR3 consists of 12 residues. In germline, CDR1 is SEHNR, CDR2 FQNEAQ (reference sequence). The CDR3 loop is CSSSHYTGELFF. As DNA, the CDR3 is TGTTCCAGCAGCCACTACACCGGGGAGCTGTTTTTT.

On this clone itself: At one boundary the junction diverges from the germline segment, which might be a read error. This rearrangement joins TRBV27 to TRBJ1-5; 9 positions agree with TRBD1. The V gene's germline CDR1 is MNHEY and CDR2 SMNVEV (reference sequence). The CDR3 loop spans 14 amino acids. As DNA, the CDR3 is TGTGCCAGCGCAACAGGGGGCCCTCATCACCCCCAGCATTTT. Encoded protein: CASATGGPHHPQHF.

The J gene is TRBJ2-2, the V gene TRBV18; TRBD2 might be the D (5 bases). Trimming took 0 bases from V and 4 from J, leaving 12 bases between them. The CDR3 has 16 residues. Germline V gene sequence: CDR1 KGHSH, CDR2 LQKENI. The CDR3 nucleotides read TGTGCCAGCTCACCACCACTAGAGATCTCCACCGGGGAGCTGTTTTTT. As protein: CASSPPLEISTGELFF.

The genes are TRBV5-1 and TRBJ2-2, with 7 bases that match TRBD1. Trimming at V came to 4 bases and at J to 2 bases, leaving 8 bases not matched to a gene. Germline values: CDR1 SGHRS, CDR2 YFSETQ. The CDR3 has 16 residues. The CDR3 DNA reads as TGCGCCAGCAGCGCGGGTGGGACAGCCAACACCGGGGAGCTGTTTTTT. This encodes CASSAGGTANTGELFF.

This clone was counted only a few times. The chain links TRBV29-1 to TRBJ2-1; TRBD1 matches at 8 bases. CDR1 and CDR2 (germline): SQVTM, ANQGSEA. Trimming took 5 bases from V and 15 from J; bases not matched to a gene: 12. This CDR3 region has 12 residues. CDR3 protein: CSVNRQGASSFF. The CDR3 DNA sequence: TGCAGCGTTAATAGGCAGGGGGCCTCTTCGTTCTTC.

This clone has a handful of counts. The rearrangement joins TRBV2 to TRBJ1-5; 7 bases match TRBD1. The V and J ends lost 6 bases and 2 bases, in that order; junction bases with no gene match: 1. The CDR3 totals 13 residues. Germline CDR1 reads SNHLY; CDR2 reads FYNNEI. The CDR3: CASRDRGNQPQHF. Here the CDR3 DNA reads TGTGCCAGCAGAGACAGGGGCAATCAGCCCCAGCATTTT.

This chain joins TRBV7-9 and TRBJ1-2; TRBD1 agrees at 7 bases. Germline lookup yields CDR1 SEHNR and CDR2 FQNEAQ (reference sequence). The CDR3 runs to 15 residues. The V segment lost 6 bases and the J segment 4 bases; nucleotides outside the gene matches: 11. The CDR3 nucleotides read TGTGCCAGCAGTCCGAAGGGGGGACAGAGCTATGGCTACACCTTC. Its protein is CASSPKGGQSYGYTF.

This rearrangement joins TRBV9 to TRBJ2-2; a possible D gene is TRBD1 (6 bases). Germline V CDR1 and CDR2: SGDLS, YYNGEE. This CDR3 comprises 16 residues. V gave up 4 bases and J gave up 4 bases, with 17 bases separating them. This chain's CDR3 is CASSPESGAGTGELFF. CDR3 bases: TGTGCCAGCAGCCCCGAGTCAGGGGCGGGCACCGGGGAGCTGTTTTTT.

This chain uses TRBV5-4 with TRBJ1-2; no reliable D call. The CDR3 length is 16 residues. The germline V gene encodes CDR1 SGHNT and CDR2 YYREEE (reference sequence). The V gene lost 3 bases and the J gene lost 5 bases, with 20 bases spanning the gap. The CDR3 DNA sequence: TGTGCCAGCAGCTCCCGTGTAGACGTCAGACTATATGGCTACACCTTC. Its protein is CASSSRVDVRLYGYTF.

V and J are TRBV7-6 and TRBJ1-3, with D tentatively TRBD1 (6 bases). Looked up from germline, CDR1 is SGHVS and CDR2 is FNYEAQ. This CDR3 is built from 15 residues. V was clipped by 5 bases and J by 1 base, with 12 bases between them. In DNA form, the CDR3 reads TGTGCCAGCAGCCCAGGGGCTCTATCTGGAAACACCATATATTTT. This codes for CASSPGALSGNTIYF. Full variable domain (outside the CDR3, taken from reference TRBV7-6 and TRBJ1-3): GAGVSQSPRYKVTKRGQDVALRCDPISGHVSLYWYRQALGQGPEFLTYFNYEAQQDKSGLPNDRFSAERPEGSISTLTIQRTEQRDSAMYRCASSPGALSGNTIYFGEGSWLTVV.

This chain links TRBV6-4 with TRBJ1-5; 9 bases match TRBD1. CDR3 size: 20 residues. The ends lost 6 bases at V and 0 bases at J; junction bases unmatched: 18. Germline V lookup: CDR1 MRHNA, CDR2 SNTAGT. The CDR3 DNA sequence: TGTGCCAGCAGCGTCCGGGACAGGGCATGTCCACTGTATAGCAATCAGCCCCAGCATTTT. Translating it yields CASSVRDRACPLYSNQPQHF.

The V and J genes are TRBV25-1 and TRBJ1-6, with D maybe TRBD1 (6 bases). This CDR3 is 15 amino acids long. Trimming took 7 bases from V and 9 from J, leaving 19 bases between them. Germline loops: CDR1 MGHDK, CDR2 SYGVNS. The CDR3 nucleotides read TGTGCCAGCACCCTAGGGGGTCGATCAACTTCACCCCTCCACTTT. Amino acid sequence: CASTLGGRSTSPLHF. The variable domain in full, with the rest retrieved from reference TRBV25-1 and TRBJ1-6, is EADIYQTPRYLVIGTGKKITLECSQTMGHDKMYWYQQDPGMELHLIHYSYGVNSTEKGDLSSESTVSRIRTEHFPLTLESARPSHTSQYLCASTLGGRSTSPLHFGNGTRLTVT.

This clone was detected once. This chain connects TRBV7-2 to TRBJ2-5; no clear D gene. Germline V lookup: CDR1 SGHTA, CDR2 FQGNSA. The germline V and J ends were trimmed by 3 bases and 4 bases, with 15 bases remaining between them. The length of the CDR3 is 15 residues. CDR3 coding DNA: TGTGCCAGCAGCTTCTATAGCATAACTCGAGAGACCCAGTACTTC. Amino acids: CASSFYSITRETQYF. Full variable domain (remainder filled in from reference TRBV7-2 and TRBJ2-5): GAGVSQSPSNKVTEKGKDVELRCDPISGHTALYWYRQSLGQGLEFLIYFQGNSAPDKSGLPSDRFSAERTGGSVSTLTIQRTQQEDSAVYLCASSFYSITRETQYFGPGTRLLVL.

This chain links TRBV6-1 with TRBJ2-7, with D tentatively TRBD1 (6 bases). CDR3 length: 15 amino acids. CDR1 is MNHNS and CDR2 is SASEGT in the germline V gene. The ends were cut back, 5 bases at V and 2 bases at J, with 16 bases in the middle. The CDR3 coding sequence is TGTGCCAGCAGTCCCCTCGGTGGGGGCACCTACGAGCAGTACTTC. Encoded protein: CASSPLGGGTYEQYF.

The V gene is TRBV5-1, the J gene TRBJ2-3, with 10 bases matching TRBD1. V lost 3 bases and J lost 5; bases outside the gene matches: 6. Germline V gene sequence: CDR1 SGHRS, CDR2 YFSETQ. CDR3 length: 15 amino acids. CDR3 in DNA: TGCGCCAGCAGCTCCTGGACAGGGGGGGGAGATACGCAGTATTTT. Its translation: CASSSWTGGGDTQYF.

This chain uses TRBV7-9 with TRBJ1-5; D gene uncertain. V was clipped by 1 base and J by 1 base, with 11 bases between them. Germline V lookup: CDR1 SEHNR, CDR2 FQNEAQ (reference sequence). The CDR3 length is 16 residues. The CDR3 region has the DNA TGTGCCAGCAGCTTAGTCTCGGGAATAAGCAATCAGCCCCAGCATTTT. The encoded protein is CASSLVSGISNQPQHF.

The table lists this clone with a few counts. This chain uses TRBV19 with TRBJ1-1; 7 nucleotides match TRBD1. Germline assignment: CDR1 LNHDA and CDR2 SQIVND (reference sequence). The trim removed 6 bases at V and 1 base at J, leaving 8 bases unmatched. The CDR3 has 15 residues. The CDR3 DNA follows: TGTGCCAGTAGGCCCCCGGGACAGAAGAACACTGAAGCTTTCTTT. Translated: CASRPPGQKNTEAFF.

V usage is TRBV10-3 and J usage is TRBJ1-1; no reliable D call. There are 13 residues in the CDR3. Germline assignment: CDR1 ENHRY and CDR2 SYGVKD. V dropped 3 bases and J dropped 1 base, with 6 bases sitting between them. The CDR3 sequence is CAISEGRNTEAFF. The CDR3 bases are TGTGCCATCAGTGAAGGGAGGAACACTGAAGCTTTCTTT.

This chain links TRBV25-1 with TRBJ1-2; TRBD1 matches 10 bases. This CDR3 comprises 15 residues. CDR1 and CDR2 from the germline V gene are MGHDK and SYGVNS. The V segment lost 4 bases and the J segment 3 bases; nucleotides outside the gene matches: 5. CDR3 in amino acids: CASSGPGQGHYGYTF. The CDR3 nucleotides read TGTGCCAGCAGTGGACCGGGACAGGGGCACTATGGCTACACCTTC.